Below are 8 T cell receptor beta chains sequenced from a single sample in a study of cytomegalovirus exposure and HLA in healthy donors. PCR was performed using 60 Vbeta and 13 Jbeta primers. The method was immunoSEQ multiplex PCR; TCRdb's version includes in-frame clones alone and lacks a portion of them. Of some 120,000 clones detected, roughly 78% appear once; the ten largest clones hold roughly 5.9%. Sequencing was performed on PBMCs. The receptors were sampled from a woman aged 40-49 years in good health and CMV-seronegative.

V and J are TRBV6-1 and TRBJ1-1; D not certain. V was trimmed by 1 base and J by 6 bases, leaving 6 bases between them. This CDR3 contains 12 residues. Germline values: CDR1 MNHNS, CDR2 SASEGT. CDR3 amino acids: CASSEGVAEAFF. The CDR3 DNA follows: TGTGCCAGCAGTGAAGGAGTGGCTGAAGCTTTCTTT.

V gene TRBV28 combines with J gene TRBJ2-3, with a tentative D call TRBD2 (6 bases). Between the trimmed V and J ends, which lost 5 bases and 3 bases, there was a span of 18 bases. The V gene's germline CDR1 is MDHEN and CDR2 SYDVKM. The CDR3 is 16 amino acids. Here the CDR3 reads CASSPRRAKVTDTQYF. CDR3 bases: TGTGCCAGCAGTCCCCGGAGGGCGAAAGTAACAGATACGCAGTATTTT.

The chain links TRBV5-8 to TRBJ1-2; 8 bases are a match to TRBD1. The length of the CDR3 is 16 residues. Unmatched junction bases numbered 11, after V lost 3 bases and J lost 4 bases. Germline values: CDR1 SGHTS, CDR2 YDEGEE. CDR3: CASSYYPGQATYGYTF. DNA of the CDR3: TGTGCCAGCAGCTATTATCCGGGACAGGCTACCTATGGCTACACCTTC.

V gene TRBV28 combines with J gene TRBJ2-3, with 9 positions matching TRBD1. J was trimmed by 6 bases and V by 8 bases; bases with no gene match: 6. This CDR3 region has 13 residues. The germline V gene encodes CDR1 MDHEN and CDR2 SYDVKM. The CDR3: CASQGQGGDTQYF. Here the CDR3 DNA reads TGTGCCAGCCAGGGACAGGGAGGGGATACGCAGTATTTT.

This clone was seen a single time. The rearrangement uses TRBV6-5 and TRBJ2-3, with TRBD2 matching 8 bases. The V gene end was trimmed by 6 bases and the J gene end by 7 bases; junction bases not matched to a gene: 9. The CDR3 has 14 amino acids. Germline V gene data show CDR1 as MNHEY and CDR2 as SVGAGI. The DNA of the CDR3 is TGTGCCAGCAGCCCACGGGGGGGGCGAAATACGCAGTATTTT. It specifies CASSPRGGRNTQYF.

This clone was counted a few times. The rearrangement joins TRBV5-8 to TRBJ2-7, with 10 bases identical to TRBD1. The CDR3 is 13 amino acids. Losses at the gene ends were 4 bases for V and 9 bases for J; bases not matched to a gene: 7. Germline values: CDR1 SGHTS, CDR2 YDEGEE. The CDR3 region is CASSQTGGGWQYF. DNA for the CDR3: TGTGCCAGCAGCCAGACAGGGGGCGGGTGGCAGTACTTC.

This chain joins TRBV4-1 and TRBJ2-1, with 7 bases aligning to TRBD1. The CDR3 has 17 amino acids. V gave up 0 bases and J gave up 0 bases; unmatched junction bases: 5. Per germline, CDR1 MGHRA and CDR2 YSYEKL. CDR3 sequence reads: CASSQDRGPSSYNEQFF. CDR3 in DNA: TGCGCCAGCAGCCAAGATAGGGGGCCCAGCTCCTACAATGAGCAGTTCTTC.

The chain joins TRBV5-1 to TRBJ2-7; tentatively, D is TRBD2 (7 bases). Germline CDR1 reads SGHRS; CDR2 reads YFSETQ. Trimming left V 6 bases short and J 5 bases short, with 21 bases between. The CDR3 length is 15 residues. CDR3 coding DNA: TGCGCCAGCACCAAGGGGGTAGCGGGTGGGGACGAGCAGTACTTC. Translated, it gives CASTKGVAGGDEQYF.